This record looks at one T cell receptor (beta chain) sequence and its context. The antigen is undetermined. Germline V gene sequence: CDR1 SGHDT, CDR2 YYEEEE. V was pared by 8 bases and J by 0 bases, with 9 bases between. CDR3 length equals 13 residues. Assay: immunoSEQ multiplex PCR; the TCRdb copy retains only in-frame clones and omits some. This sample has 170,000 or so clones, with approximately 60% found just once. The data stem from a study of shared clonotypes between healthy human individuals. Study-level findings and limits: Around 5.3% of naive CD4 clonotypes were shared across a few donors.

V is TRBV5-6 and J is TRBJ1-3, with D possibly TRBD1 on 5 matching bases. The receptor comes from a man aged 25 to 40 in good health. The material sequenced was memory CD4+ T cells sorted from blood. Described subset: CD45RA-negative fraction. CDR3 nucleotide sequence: TGTGCCAGTGGGGCGAGCTCTGGAAACACCATATATTTT. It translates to CASGASSGNTIYF.